Here is one T cell receptor beta chain with its context. TCRdb ran MiXCR on the PCR reads and lists one entry per CDR3 protein. The sample records approximately 10,000 distinct CDR3 sequences, less than 40% being singletons. With 5 bases removed from V and 10 bases from J, the gap between germline ends came to 18 bases. CDR3 length: 14 residues. Per germline, CDR1 SGHTA and CDR2 FQGTGA. These data come from a study of immune characterization of retroperitoneal liposarcoma. This TCR derives from a male donor with retroperitoneal liposarcoma. The chain is built from TRBV7-3 and TRBJ2-1; D may be TRBD1 or TRBD2 (6 bases each). The specimen was tumor tissue. The CDR3 is CASSVKGGVGEQFF. CDR3 DNA sequence: TGTGCCAGCAGCGTCAAGGGGGGCGTGGGCGAGCAGTTCTTC.